The rows below give T cell receptor beta chains drawn from one sample of a study of blood T cell repertoires in COVID-19. TCRdb's copy holds only in-frame clones and misses some; the assay was immunoSEQ multiplex PCR. The sample consists of about 170,000 clones, roughly 80% of them appearing once. The source material was peripheral blood. The receptor source for this set is a woman in her 70s with COVID-19, enrolled during active disease. Each CDR3 is given with its conserved first and last residue. A D gene is named only where the DNA matches it firmly. The listing skips clone size in some rows; elsewhere it reads once, few, many or a size class.

v_gene: TRBV6-6; d_gene: TRBD2; j_gene: TRBJ2-1; len: 15; abundance: few; CDR3nt: TGTGCCAGCAGTTACCCCAGCGGGAGGGCCCATGAGCAGTTCTTC; CDR3aa: CASSYPSGRAHEQFF
v_gene: TRBV27; d_gene: TRBD1; j_gene: TRBJ1-1; len: 15; abundance: -; CDR3nt: TGTGCCAGCAGTTTATCGCAGGGGGACTTCACTGAAGCTTTCTTT; CDR3aa: CASSLSQGDFTEAFF
v_gene: TRBV14; d_gene: -; j_gene: TRBJ2-1; len: 13; abundance: once; CDR3nt: TGTGCCAGCAGTGAACAGTACTACAATGAGCAGTTCTTC; CDR3aa: CASSEQYYNEQFF
v_gene: TRBV30; d_gene: -; j_gene: TRBJ2-1; len: 11; abundance: -; CDR3nt: TGTGCCTGGAGTCGAGAATATGAGCAGTTCTTC; CDR3aa: CAWSREYEQFF
v_gene: TRBV6-1; d_gene: -; j_gene: TRBJ1-6; len: 14; abundance: -; CDR3nt: TGTGCCAGCAGTGAGTGGGGAGGACGGTCACCCCTCCACTTT; CDR3aa: CASSEWGGRSPLHF
v_gene: TRBV28; d_gene: -; j_gene: TRBJ2-6; len: 20; abundance: -; CDR3nt: TGTGCCAGCAGTTTCCCGACTCGACAGGTTTCTGAGGCTGGGGCCAACGTCCTGACTTTC; CDR3aa: CASSFPTRQVSEAGANVLTF
v_gene: TRBV5-1; d_gene: -; j_gene: TRBJ2-1; len: 16; abundance: -; CDR3nt: TGCGCCAGCAGCTTGGTTTTTCCACTGTATGACAATGAGCAGTTCTTC; CDR3aa: CASSLVFPLYDNEQFF
v_gene: TRBV24-1; d_gene: -; j_gene: TRBJ1-2; len: 14; abundance: -; CDR3nt: TGTGCCACCAGTGACCCTTACGCGGCGCATGGCTACACCTTC; CDR3aa: CATSDPYAAHGYTF
v_gene: TRBV27; d_gene: TRBD1; j_gene: TRBJ1-3; len: 15; abundance: -; CDR3nt: TGTGCCAGCGGCTGGACAGGGGAGTTGGGAAACACCATATATTTT; CDR3aa: CASGWTGELGNTIYF
v_gene: TRBV2; d_gene: TRBD2; j_gene: TRBJ2-3; len: 15; abundance: -; CDR3nt: TGTGCCAGCAGTGTCTCTGCGGGAGTCAAAGATACGCAGTATTTT; CDR3aa: CASSVSAGVKDTQYF
v_gene: TRBV5-6; d_gene: TRBD1; j_gene: TRBJ1-5; len: 17; abundance: many; CDR3nt: TGTGCCAGCAGCTTGAGCAGGGGGATCAATAGCAATCAGCCCCAGCATTTT; CDR3aa: CASSLSRGINSNQPQHF
v_gene: TRBV19; d_gene: -; j_gene: TRBJ1-2; len: 15; abundance: -; CDR3nt: TGTGCCAGTAGTATAGTCGGTTCGGGAGACAATTTCTCCACCTTC; CDR3aa: CASSIVGSGDNFSTF
v_gene: TRBV3-1/TRBV3-2; d_gene: -; j_gene: TRBJ1-1; len: 12; abundance: -; CDR3nt: TGTGCCAGCAGCCACGGGAACACTGAAGCTTTCTTT; CDR3aa: CASSHGNTEAFF
v_gene: TRBV29-1; d_gene: TRBD2; j_gene: TRBJ2-2; len: 15; abundance: -; CDR3nt: TGCAGCGTTTATAGCGGGACGCCAGGGGCCGGGGAGCTGTTTTTT; CDR3aa: CSVYSGTPGAGELFF
v_gene: TRBV5-1; d_gene: TRBD1; j_gene: TRBJ2-6; len: 15; abundance: -; CDR3nt: TGCGCCAGCAGCTCCGGGACAGCTGGGGCCAACGTCCTGACTTTC; CDR3aa: CASSSGTAGANVLTF
v_gene: TRBV6-6; d_gene: TRBD1; j_gene: TRBJ2-5; len: 15; abundance: -; CDR3nt: TGTGCCAGCAACACAGCGCCTCGACAGGGGGAGACCCAGTACTTC; CDR3aa: CASNTAPRQGETQYF
v_gene: TRBV5-1; d_gene: TRBD1; j_gene: TRBJ1-1; len: 14; abundance: -; CDR3nt: TGCGCCAGCTTTCCGGACAGGGACGTCACTGAAGCTTTCTTT; CDR3aa: CASFPDRDVTEAFF
v_gene: TRBV27; d_gene: -; j_gene: TRBJ1-2; len: 13; abundance: -; CDR3nt: TGTGCCAGCAGTACAGGCGCGAATGATGGCTACACCTTC; CDR3aa: CASSTGANDGYTF
v_gene: TRBV12-2; d_gene: -; j_gene: TRBJ1-2; len: 13; abundance: -; CDR3nt: TGTGCAAGTCGCTTCAGGGGGCCCTATGGCTACACCTTC; CDR3aa: CASRFRGPYGYTF
v_gene: TRBV30; d_gene: TRBD1; j_gene: TRBJ1-3; len: 12; abundance: -; CDR3nt: TGTGCCGGGACAGTTTCTGGAAACACCATATATTTT; CDR3aa: CAGTVSGNTIYF
v_gene: TRBV19; d_gene: -; j_gene: TRBJ1-2; len: 14; abundance: -; CDR3nt: TGTGCCAGTAACACAGGGCAGACCAACTATGGCTACACCTTC; CDR3aa: CASNTGQTNYGYTF
v_gene: TRBV7-8; d_gene: -; j_gene: TRBJ2-1; len: 13; abundance: -; CDR3nt: TGTGCCAGCAGCTTCGGGGATTACAATGAGCAGTTCTTC; CDR3aa: CASSFGDYNEQFF
v_gene: TRBV5-1; d_gene: -; j_gene: TRBJ1-5; len: 14; abundance: -; CDR3nt: TGCGCCAGCAGCTACGGGGGTCCCCATCAGCCCCAGCATTTT; CDR3aa: CASSYGGPHQPQHF
v_gene: TRBV5-1; d_gene: -; j_gene: TRBJ2-1; len: 12; abundance: -; CDR3nt: TGCGCCAGCAGCTCACAGGGACATGAGCAGTTCTTC; CDR3aa: CASSSQGHEQFF
v_gene: TRBV28; d_gene: TRBD1; j_gene: TRBJ1-2; len: 16; abundance: -; CDR3nt: TGTGCCAGCAGCCTTGGGGGACAGGGGCAGGAGGGTGGCTACACCTTC; CDR3aa: CASSLGGQGQEGGYTF
v_gene: TRBV3-1/TRBV3-2; d_gene: TRBD1; j_gene: TRBJ1-1; len: 16; abundance: -; CDR3nt: TGTGCCAGCAGCCAAATGGGACAGAGGGCCTACACTGAAGCTTTCTTT; CDR3aa: CASSQMGQRAYTEAFF
v_gene: TRBV6-5; d_gene: -; j_gene: TRBJ1-1; len: 14; abundance: -; CDR3nt: TGTGCCAGCAAATTGTTAGGGGTCGACACTGAAGCTTTCTTT; CDR3aa: CASKLLGVDTEAFF
v_gene: TRBV2; d_gene: TRBD1; j_gene: TRBJ1-1; len: 13; abundance: -; CDR3nt: TGTGCCAGCAGTTGGACAGGGAACACTGAAGCTTTCTTT; CDR3aa: CASSWTGNTEAFF
v_gene: TRBV6-5; d_gene: TRBD1; j_gene: TRBJ2-7; len: 14; abundance: -; CDR3nt: TGTGCCAGCAGGAAGACAGGGGACGAAGGCGAGCAGTACTTC; CDR3aa: CASRKTGDEGEQYF
v_gene: TRBV19; d_gene: -; j_gene: TRBJ2-1; len: 13; abundance: once; CDR3nt: TGTGCCAGTAGTATCCGGGGGGCAGGGGAGCAGTTCTTC; CDR3aa: CASSIRGAGEQFF
v_gene: TRBV5-4; d_gene: -; j_gene: TRBJ1-3; len: 13; abundance: -; CDR3nt: TGTGCCAGCAGCTTTAAGGGGGAAAACACCATATATTTT; CDR3aa: CASSFKGENTIYF